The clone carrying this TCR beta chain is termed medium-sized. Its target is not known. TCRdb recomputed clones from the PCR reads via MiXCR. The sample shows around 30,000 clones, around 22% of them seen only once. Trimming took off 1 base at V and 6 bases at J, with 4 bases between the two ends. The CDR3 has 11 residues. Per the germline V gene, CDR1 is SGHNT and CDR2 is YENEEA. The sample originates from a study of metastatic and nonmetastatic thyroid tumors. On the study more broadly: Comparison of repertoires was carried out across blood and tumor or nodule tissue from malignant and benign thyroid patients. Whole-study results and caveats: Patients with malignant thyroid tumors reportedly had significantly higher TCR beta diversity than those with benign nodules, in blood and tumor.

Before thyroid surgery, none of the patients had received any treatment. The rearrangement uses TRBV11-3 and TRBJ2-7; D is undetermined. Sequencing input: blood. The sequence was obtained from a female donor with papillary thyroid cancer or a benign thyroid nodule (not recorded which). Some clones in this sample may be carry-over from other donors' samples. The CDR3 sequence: CASSLVTEQYF. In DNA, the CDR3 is TGTGCCAGCAGCTTAGTAACCGAGCAGTACTTC.